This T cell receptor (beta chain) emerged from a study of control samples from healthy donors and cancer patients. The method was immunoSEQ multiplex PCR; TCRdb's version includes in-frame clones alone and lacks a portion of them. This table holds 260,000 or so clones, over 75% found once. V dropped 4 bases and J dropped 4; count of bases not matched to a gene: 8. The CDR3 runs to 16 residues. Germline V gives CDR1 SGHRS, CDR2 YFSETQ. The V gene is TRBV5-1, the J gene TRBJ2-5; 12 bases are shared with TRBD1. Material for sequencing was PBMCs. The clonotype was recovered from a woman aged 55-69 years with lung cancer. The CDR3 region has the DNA TGCGCCAGCAGCCTCGGGACAGGGGGCGGAGGAGAGACCCAGTACTTC. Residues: CASSLGTGGGGETQYF.